The T cell receptor beta chain under discussion was sequenced for a study of tumor-infiltrating lymphocytes in localized non-small cell lung cancer. About the research overall: Some samples were collected after neoadjuvant chemotherapy; smokers, never-smokers and several histologies were included. Broader study findings: Different pieces of the same tissue were used for each assay. TCRbeta sequencing showed higher T cell infiltration in tumors than uninvolved lung.

As regards this clone: Its antigen is unknown.

Assay used: immunoSEQ multiplex PCR; TCRdb lists only in-frame clones, some missing. Seen here are over 7,500 clones, just under 85% observed once, and the top ten hold approximately 7%. V lost 2 bases, J lost 2 bases, and 7 bases lay in between. Germline-derived CDR1 and CDR2 are MNHEY and SMNVEV (reference sequence). The CDR3 has 13 amino acids. The origin of this receptor is a human donor with non-small cell lung cancer. The rearrangement uses TRBV27 and TRBJ2-7; D gene uncertain. The sample was uninvolved lung tissue not adjacent to the tumor. The CDR3 sequence is CASSLRSTYEQYF. CDR3 sequence (DNA): TGTGCCAGCAGTTTACGGTCCACCTACGAGCAGTACTTC.